A selection of T cell receptor beta chains follows, all from one sample in a study of cytomegalovirus exposure and HLA in healthy donors. Using immunoSEQ multiplex PCR, the repertoire was profiled, and TCRdb retains in-frame clones only, with some absent. The sample includes 90,000 to 140,000 clones, approximately 82% seen only once; the top ten take more than 6.5%. The specimen was PBMCs. These receptors all stem from a man aged 40-49 years in good health and CMV-seropositive. CDR3s include the opening cysteine and the closing phenylalanine or tryptophan. Fields, in order: J gene, CDR3 length, D gene, V gene, clone size, CDR3 protein, CDR3 DNA. The D gene is left open where the match is weak. A row's size may be missing; if present it is once, few, many or a size class.

j_call: TRBJ2-7; cdr3_length: 13; d_call: TRBD2; v_call: TRBV5-4; clone_size: .; cdr3_aa: CATGTGGGYEQYF; cdr3_nt: TGTGCCACCGGGACGGGAGGGGGCTACGAGCAGTACTTC
j_call: TRBJ2-7; cdr3_length: 14; d_call: TRBD2; v_call: TRBV11-3; clone_size: .; cdr3_aa: CASTRGDSSYEQYF; cdr3_nt: TGTGCCAGCACCCGGGGGGATTCGTCCTACGAGCAGTACTTC
j_call: TRBJ2-5; cdr3_length: 15; d_call: TRBD1; v_call: TRBV6-1; clone_size: once; cdr3_aa: CASRGTDSYQETQYF; cdr3_nt: TGTGCCAGCAGGGGGACAGACAGTTACCAAGAGACCCAGTACTTC
j_call: TRBJ1-1; cdr3_length: 13; d_call: .; v_call: TRBV30; clone_size: .; cdr3_aa: CACSVDRPTEAFF; cdr3_nt: TGTGCCTGCTCCGTAGACAGGCCCACTGAAGCTTTCTTT
j_call: TRBJ2-3; cdr3_length: 15; d_call: TRBD2; v_call: TRBV6-6; clone_size: .; cdr3_aa: CATLHWRERSDTQYF; cdr3_nt: TGTGCCACCCTACACTGGCGGGAGCGATCAGATACGCAGTATTTT
j_call: TRBJ2-3; cdr3_length: 17; d_call: TRBD1; v_call: TRBV18; clone_size: .; cdr3_aa: CASSPPTSGGRTDTQYF; cdr3_nt: TGTGCCAGCTCACCACCTACATCAGGGGGCCGCACAGATACGCAGTATTTT
j_call: TRBJ1-1; cdr3_length: 15; d_call: .; v_call: TRBV30; clone_size: .; cdr3_aa: CAWSVEAGLNTEAFF; cdr3_nt: TGTGCCTGGAGTGTCGAGGCAGGGTTGAACACTGAAGCTTTCTTT
j_call: TRBJ2-5; cdr3_length: 20; d_call: .; v_call: TRBV7-7; clone_size: .; cdr3_aa: CASSLASPGVAAGLQETQYF; cdr3_nt: TGTGCTAGCAGCTTAGCGTCTCCCGGGGTAGCCGCGGGCTTGCAAGAGACCCAGTACTTC
j_call: TRBJ2-5; cdr3_length: 12; d_call: .; v_call: TRBV6-6; clone_size: .; cdr3_aa: CASSYSSETQYF; cdr3_nt: TGTGCCAGCAGTTACTCGTCTGAGACCCAGTACTTC
j_call: TRBJ2-3; cdr3_length: 11; d_call: .; v_call: TRBV6-6; clone_size: .; cdr3_aa: CASSYEDTQYF; cdr3_nt: TGTGCCAGCAGTTACGAGGATACGCAGTATTTT
j_call: TRBJ2-2; cdr3_length: 14; d_call: TRBD2; v_call: TRBV7-2; clone_size: few; cdr3_aa: CASSLVGGTGELFF; cdr3_nt: TGTGCCAGCAGCTTAGTCGGGGGGACCGGGGAGCTGTTTTTT
j_call: TRBJ1-2; cdr3_length: 16; d_call: .; v_call: TRBV4-3; clone_size: .; cdr3_aa: CASSQDLMGARDGYTF; cdr3_nt: TGCGCCAGCAGCCAAGATCTCATGGGGGCAAGGGATGGCTACACCTTC